These 20 T cell receptor beta chains came from one sample sequenced in a study of monozygotic twins with inflammatory bowel disease. TCRdb reanalyzed the 5' RACE reads and collapses them to one entry per CDR3 protein, without DNA. Its table lists some 440,000 distinct CDR3 sequences. The sample consisted of blood. Receptors originate from a human donor with ulcerative colitis or Crohn's disease, or a healthy co-twin of an affected twin (not recorded which).

The chain carries TRBV7-2 and TRBJ2-7. The length of the CDR3 is 17 residues. Germline lookup yields CDR1 SGHTA and CDR2 FQGNSA. CDR3 sequence reads: CASSPIFWKGRAYEQYF.

This rearrangement joins TRBV28 to TRBJ2-7. CDR3 length equals 13 residues. CDR1 and CDR2 (germline): MDHEN, SYDVKM. CDR3 residues: CASSLTHSYEQYF.

V is TRBV5-1 and J is TRBJ2-7; TCRdb gives TRBD1 as the D gene, but with no DNA this cannot be confirmed. This CDR3 region has 15 residues. The germline V gene has CDR1 SGHRS and CDR2 YFSETQ. The CDR3 here is CASSSNTGGFDEQYF.

V is TRBV21-1 and J is TRBJ2-3; TCRdb's D call of TRBD1 is untestable without DNA. TRBV21-1 is deemed a pseudogene. The CDR3 length is 14 residues. CDR3 in amino acids: CASSKRRGADTQYF.

This chain's CDR3 is CASTPHGIREKLFF. This chain joins TRBV25-1 and TRBJ1-4. The CDR3 is 14 amino acids. The V gene's germline CDR1 is MGHDK and CDR2 SYGVNS.

The chain couples TRBV5-1 to TRBJ2-6; checking the TCRdb D call of TRBD1 is not possible without DNA. Per the germline V gene, CDR1 is SGHRS and CDR2 is YFSETQ. The CDR3 extends over 19 amino acids. This chain's CDR3 is CASSLVSVGTGAGANVLTF.

The CDR3 loop reads CATSASGSSTDTQYF. The chain employs TRBV24-1 and TRBJ2-3. The germline V gene encodes CDR1 KGHDR and CDR2 SFDVKD. The CDR3 covers 15 residues.

The chain carries TRBV6-5 and TRBJ1-2; TCRdb's D call of TRBD1 is untestable without DNA. This CDR3 comprises 13 residues. Germline V gene sequence: CDR1 MNHEY, CDR2 SVGAGI. The CDR3 spells CASRAGVFYGYTF.

This CDR3 reads CAWSVAGTWGETQYF. This chain uses TRBV30 with TRBJ2-5; as DNA is missing, the TRBD1 call by TCRdb cannot be tested. The CDR3 is 15 amino acids. Germline-derived CDR1 and CDR2 are GTSNPN and SVGIG (reference sequence).

The chain uses TRBV14 and TRBJ2-1; the D call of TRBD1 rests on TCRdb alone, since no DNA is present to check it. Germline V gives CDR1 SGHDN, CDR2 FVKESK. CDR3 length: 15 residues. The CDR3 region is CASSQVQGSYNEQFF.

The chain combines TRBV11-2 with TRBJ2-3; TCRdb's D call, TRBD1, is unchecked because there is no DNA. Per the germline V gene, CDR1 is SGHAT and CDR2 is FQNNGV. The CDR3 totals 18 residues. Here the CDR3 reads CASSLRGAAVSSTDTQYF.

The gene calls are TRBV20-1 and TRBJ2-3; the TCRdb D gene call, TRBD2, has no DNA to confirm it. CDR3 length: 12 amino acids. Germline loops: CDR1 DFQATT, CDR2 SNEGSKA (reference sequence). This CDR3 reads CRAGGATDTQYF.

The genes are TRBV5-4 and TRBJ2-5; TCRdb's assignment of TRBD1 cannot be checked, as there is no DNA. The length of the CDR3 is 15 residues. The germline V gene encodes CDR1 SGHNT and CDR2 YYREEE (reference sequence). The chain's CDR3 is CASSAGLLIEETQYF.

The rearrangement links TRBV12-3 or TRBV12-4 to TRBJ2-2; with no DNA, the TCRdb D assignment of TRBD1 cannot be verified. CDR3 length equals 14 residues. This CDR3 is CASSGDRGTGELFF.

The V gene is TRBV6-1, the J gene TRBJ2-1; with no DNA, the TCRdb D assignment of TRBD1 cannot be verified. The CDR3 has 15 amino acids. CDR1 and CDR2 from the germline V gene are MNHNS and SASEGT. The CDR3 protein is CASSRGGQGGNEQFF.

V gene TRBV5-1 combines with J gene TRBJ2-1; TCRdb's D call of TRBD1 is untestable without DNA. CDR1 SGHRS and CDR2 YFSETQ come from the germline V gene. The CDR3 extends over 15 amino acids. The CDR3 sequence: CASSDRGMAYNEQFF. Combining the CDR3 with reference TRBV5-1 and TRBJ2-1 gives the whole variable domain KAGVTQTPRYLIKTRGQQVTLSCSPISGHRSVSWYQQTPGQGLQFLFEYFSETQRNKGNFPGRFSGRQFSNSRSEMNVSTLELGDSALYLCASSDRGMAYNEQFFGPGTRLTVL.

This CDR3 is CASSRDGASTDTQYF. This chain links TRBV12-3 or TRBV12-4 with TRBJ2-3; the D call of TRBD1 rests on TCRdb alone, since no DNA is present to check it. There are 15 residues in the CDR3.

The chain links TRBV5-1 to TRBJ2-1. The germline V gene encodes CDR1 SGHRS and CDR2 YFSETQ. The CDR3 runs to 12 residues. The CDR3 loop reads CASSLPSNEQFF.

The gene calls are TRBV12-3 or TRBV12-4 and TRBJ1-6; TCRdb proposes TRBD1, but this gene call is untestable without DNA. This CDR3 spans 14 amino acids. The chain's CDR3 is CASTWDTYNSPLHF.

The chain combines TRBV24-1 with TRBJ2-2; TCRdb picks TRBD2, but there is no DNA to check that call. Looked up from germline, CDR1 is KGHDR and CDR2 is SFDVKD. This CDR3 is 18 amino acids long. CDR3 region: CATSDPTSGGAGTGELFF.